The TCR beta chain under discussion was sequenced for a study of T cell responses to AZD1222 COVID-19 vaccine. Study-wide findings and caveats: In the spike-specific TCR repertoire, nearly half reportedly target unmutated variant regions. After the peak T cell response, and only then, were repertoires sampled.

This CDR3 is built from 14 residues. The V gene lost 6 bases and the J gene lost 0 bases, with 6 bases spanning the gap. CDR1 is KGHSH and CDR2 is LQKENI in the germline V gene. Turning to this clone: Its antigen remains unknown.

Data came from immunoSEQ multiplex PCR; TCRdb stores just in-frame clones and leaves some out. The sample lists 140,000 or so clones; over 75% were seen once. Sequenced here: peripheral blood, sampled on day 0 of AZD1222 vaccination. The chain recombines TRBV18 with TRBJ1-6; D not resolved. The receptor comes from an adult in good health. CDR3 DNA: TGTGCCAGCTCCCCCAGCTCCTATAATTCACCCCTCCACTTT. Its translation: CASSPSSYNSPLHF.